Each of the 19 T cell receptor beta chains below was sequenced from the same sample in a study of shared clonotypes between healthy human individuals. Data came from immunoSEQ multiplex PCR; TCRdb stores just in-frame clones and leaves some out. Of about 2.4 million clones in the sample, approximately 93% are singletons; the top ten hold approximately 0.37%. Sequenced: naive CD4+ T cells from PBMCs. Sample subset: CD45RA+ positively selected. The source is a man between 18 and 35 years old in good health. Some clones in this sample may be carry-over from other donors' samples.

The chain has TRBV30 and TRBJ1-4; no firm D call. Germline CDR1 reads GTSNPN; CDR2 reads SVGIG (reference sequence). The CDR3 length is 16 residues. V lost 2 bases, J lost 3 bases, and 16 bases lay in between. Here the CDR3 reads CAWSNLVAAPNEKLFF. The CDR3 region has the DNA TGTGCCTGGAGTAACCTCGTGGCGGCCCCTAATGAAAAACTGTTTTTT.

The chain combines TRBV7-3 with TRBJ2-2; the match to TRBD1 covers 8 bases. Looked up from germline, CDR1 is SGHTA and CDR2 is FQGTGA. After removal of 5 bases from V and 1 base from J, the junction contained 3 bases not matched to a gene. There are 15 residues in the CDR3. The CDR3 region has the DNA TGTGCCAGCAGCCTAGACAGGGGGAACACCGGGGAGCTGTTTTTT. It is translated as CASSLDRGNTGELFF.

The chain links TRBV28 to TRBJ2-2; D is possibly TRBD1 (6 bases). CDR1 MDHEN and CDR2 SYDVKM come from the germline V gene. The V gene lost 6 bases and the J gene lost 2 bases, with 13 bases spanning the gap. The CDR3 totals 15 residues. CDR3 sequence (DNA): TGTGCCAGCAGCCACCAGACAGGAAACACCGGGGAGCTGTTTTTT. Protein sequence: CASSHQTGNTGELFF.

The V and J genes are TRBV30 and TRBJ2-5, with a possible D match to TRBD2 (5 bases). The ends were cut back, 4 bases at V and 1 base at J, with 10 bases in the middle. The V gene's germline CDR1 is GTSNPN and CDR2 SVGIG (reference sequence). The CDR3 runs 13 residues. The CDR3 loop is CAWTLLVQETQYF. The CDR3 DNA reads TGTGCCTGGACCCTACTAGTCCAAGAGACCCAGTACTTC.

The J gene is TRBJ2-7, the V gene TRBV29-1; no reliable D call. Trimming shortened V by 5 bases and J by 1 base, and 12 bases separated the two germline ends. The CDR3 has 13 amino acids. Germline-derived CDR1 and CDR2 are SQVTM and ANQGSEA. CDR3 in DNA: TGCAGCGTTAGGAACACGGTTTCCTACGAGCAGTACTTC. Protein: CSVRNTVSYEQYF.

This chain links TRBV27 with TRBJ2-7; 9 positions agree with TRBD1. The V gene's germline CDR1 is MNHEY and CDR2 SMNVEV (reference sequence). CDR3 length equals 13 residues. J gave up 7 bases and V 4 bases, and 5 bases lay outside the gene matches. This CDR3 reads CASSSDRGGEQYF. Here the CDR3 DNA reads TGTGCCAGCAGTTCGGACAGGGGTGGGGAGCAGTACTTC.

J is TRBJ1-1 and V is TRBV19, with D possibly being TRBD1 (5 bases). The germline CDR1 and CDR2 sequences are LNHDA and SQIVND (reference sequence). The V gene lost 7 bases and the J gene lost 0 bases, with 15 bases spanning the gap. The CDR3 spans 15 residues. Written as DNA, the CDR3 is TGTGCCAGTATGTTGGGTGGGGCAATGAACACTGAAGCTTTCTTT. As protein: CASMLGGAMNTEAFF. Based on the CDR3 plus reference TRBV19 and TRBJ1-1, the full variable domain is DGGITQSPKYLFRKEGQNVTLSCEQNLNHDAMYWYRQDPGQGLRLIYYSQIVNDFQKGDIAEGYSVSREKKESFPLTVTSAQKNPTAFYLCASMLGGAMNTEAFFGQGTRLTVV.

The rearrangement uses TRBV5-6 and TRBJ2-7; 14 positions match TRBD2. Germline lookup yields CDR1 SGHDT and CDR2 YYEEEE. The CDR3 covers 17 residues. The J segment lost 2 bases and the V segment lost 4 bases, leaving 8 bases of the junction unmatched. In nucleotides, the CDR3 is TGTGCCAGCAGCCTAACCGGGACTAGCGGGAGTGCCTACGAGCAGTACTTC. Amino acids: CASSLTGTSGSAYEQYF.

The V call is TRBV5-1, the J call TRBJ2-1; the D gene is possibly TRBD2 (5 bases). Trimming stripped 0 bases from V and 2 bases from J, with 9 bases between. Germline loops: CDR1 SGHRS, CDR2 YFSETQ. This CDR3 is 15 amino acids long. The CDR3 coding sequence is TGCGCCAGCAGCTTGGATGTCGGGACCTACAATGAGCAGTTCTTC. It is translated as CASSLDVGTYNEQFF.

This clone occurred once. The chain uses TRBV6-5 and TRBJ2-7, with 7 bases lining up with TRBD1. V was pared by 6 bases and J by 3 bases, with 11 bases of the junction left unmatched. The length of the CDR3 is 15 residues. Germline CDR1 reads MNHEY; CDR2 reads SVGAGI. The CDR3 DNA reads as TGTGCCAGCAGCGAAACAGGGGTCCCGATCTACGAGCAGTACTTC. Protein product: CASSETGVPIYEQYF.

V gene TRBV6-5 combines with J gene TRBJ2-7; D might be TRBD2 (6 bases). The CDR3 spans 15 residues. Trimming removed 8 bases at V and 4 bases at J, with 21 bases between. From germline, CDR1 is MNHEY and CDR2 SVGAGI. CDR3 sequence (DNA): TGTGCCAGCCGGTTCGGAGGGCCGGAGTCATACGAGCAGTACTTC. Translation: CASRFGGPESYEQYF.

V is TRBV18 and J is TRBJ2-5; tentative D call: TRBD2 (5 bases). CDR1 KGHSH and CDR2 LQKENI come from the germline V gene. V lost 2 bases, J lost 0 bases, and 13 bases lay in between. This CDR3 contains 16 residues. CDR3 sequence (DNA): TGTGCCAGCTCACCAAATAGTCCTAGCAACCAAGAGACCCAGTACTTC. Translation: CASSPNSPSNQETQYF.

V gene TRBV9 combines with J gene TRBJ2-7; D may be TRBD1 (6 bases). The V gene's germline CDR1 is SGDLS and CDR2 YYNGEE. Trimming shortened V by 6 bases and J by 9 bases, and 19 bases separated the two germline ends. This CDR3 has 13 amino acids. CDR3 loop: CASTRRQGRGQYF. Here the CDR3 DNA reads TGTGCCAGCACCCGGAGGCAGGGGCGCGGGCAGTACTTC. Using reference TRBV9 and TRBJ2-7 for the parts outside the CDR3, the full variable domain is DSGVTQTPKHLITATGQRVTLRCSPRSGDLSVYWYQQSLDQGLQFLIQYYNGEERAKGNILERFSAQQFPDLHSELNLSSLELGDSALYFCASTRRQGRGQYFGPGTRLTVT.

The CDR3 nucleotides read TGTGCCAGCAGTGCGGACACGGCCCTCTACGAGCAGTACTTC. It specifies CASSADTALYEQYF. The chain combines TRBV28 with TRBJ2-7; a weak D match, TRBD1 (5 bases). This CDR3 spans 14 amino acids. The germline V gene encodes CDR1 MDHEN and CDR2 SYDVKM. V dropped 5 bases and J dropped 3 bases, with 14 bases sitting between them.

On this clone: Within the sample, other DNA sequences also encode this same CDR3. The chain combines TRBV19 with TRBJ1-2, with a tentative D call TRBD1 (6 bases). Germline V CDR1 and CDR2: LNHDA, SQIVND (reference sequence). The germline V and J ends were trimmed by 2 bases and 4 bases, with 8 bases remaining between them. This CDR3 contains 13 residues. The CDR3 here is CASSITRGYGYTF. The CDR3 DNA follows: TGTGCCAGTAGTATAACCAGGGGCTATGGCTACACCTTC.

The CDR3 DNA is TGTGCCTGGAGTGTAGGGGCGGAGCGGGTCGGGTTCACAGATACGCAGTATTTT. It yields the protein CAWSVGAERVGFTDTQYF. J is TRBJ2-3 and V is TRBV30, with TRBD2 as a possible D gene (6 bases). The CDR3 runs 18 residues. Germline loops: CDR1 GTSNPN, CDR2 SVGIG (reference sequence). V was shortened by 0 bases and J by 2 bases, with 21 bases between the two germline ends.

V usage is TRBV12-5 and J usage is TRBJ2-5; D may be TRBD1 or TRBD2 (5 bases each). The CDR3 runs 13 residues. CDR1 and CDR2 (germline): LGHNT, FRNRAP. Trimming took 6 bases from V and 5 from J, leaving 13 bases between them. The CDR3 spells CASGASGTETQYF. CDR3 nucleotides: TGTGCTAGTGGAGCTTCAGGGACGGAGACCCAGTACTTC.

This rearrangement joins TRBV5-6 to TRBJ1-2; D remains unclear. V lost 6 bases to trimming and J lost 5 bases, with 17 bases between them. Looked up from germline, CDR1 is SGHDT and CDR2 is YYEEEE. The CDR3 consists of 14 residues. CDR3 protein: CASTMIRGSYGYTF. CDR3 nucleotide sequence: TGTGCCAGCACCATGATTCGGGGTAGTTATGGCTACACCTTC.

This clone was counted between two and nine times. This specimen includes other DNA sequences encoding the same CDR3. This chain connects TRBV28 to TRBJ1-5, with D uncertain. Trimming removed 4 bases at V and 4 bases at J, with 5 bases between. CDR1 is MDHEN, CDR2 SYDVKM, per germline. This CDR3 has 12 residues. CDR3 amino acids: CASSSENQPQHF. CDR3 bases: TGTGCCAGCAGTTCCGAAAATCAGCCCCAGCATTTT.